The present T cell receptor (beta chain) was sequenced within a study of T cell changes during pregnancy in multiple sclerosis. Sequenced by immunoSEQ multiplex PCR; TCRdb stores in-frame clones only, minus some. Altogether roughly 90,000 clones are present, approximately 90% being singletons, with the ten largest covering around 1.8%. This clone appeared once. The starting material was peripheral blood, obtained in the first trimester of pregnancy. This TCR was sampled from a female donor in good health, enrolled as a control in a pregnancy study.

The CDR3 region is CASSSGGRDPYQPQHF. The CDR3 region has the DNA TGTGCCAGCAGCTCCGGAGGGAGGGATCCCTATCAGCCCCAGCATTTT. The rearrangement joins TRBV11-2 to TRBJ1-5; unclear D gene. CDR1 and CDR2 from the germline V gene are SGHAT and FQNNGV. V was clipped by 4 bases and J by 5 bases, with 18 bases between them. The CDR3 is 16 amino acids.